This passage covers 12 T cell receptor beta chains from one sample sequenced in a study of shared clonotypes between healthy human individuals. Measured with immunoSEQ multiplex PCR; TCRdb has only the in-frame clones, and not every one. The sample has over a million clones; more than 95% are singletons. Sequenced input: naive CD4+ T cells sorted from blood. Subset indicated: CD45RA+ positively selected. These TCRs come from a man younger than 45 in good health.

This clone was observed once. V is TRBV28 and J is TRBJ2-7, with D unresolved. Trimming pared 3 bases from V and 3 bases from J, leaving 21 bases between. The germline gives CDR1 MDHEN, CDR2 SYDVKM. The CDR3 is 17 residues long. CDR3 sequence reads: CASSFSFIPRSGYEQYF. The CDR3 DNA sequence: TGTGCCAGCAGTTTCAGCTTCATCCCAAGGTCCGGCTACGAGCAGTACTTC.

V gene TRBV5-1 combines with J gene TRBJ2-7; D ambiguous. V dropped 5 bases and J dropped 3 bases, with 6 bases sitting between them. This CDR3 spans 11 amino acids. Germline CDR1 is SGHRS and CDR2 is YFSETQ. The CDR3: CASRRDYEQYF. DNA of the CDR3: TGCGCCAGCAGAAGGGACTACGAGCAGTACTTC. The variable domain in full, with the rest retrieved from reference TRBV5-1 and TRBJ2-7, is KAGVTQTPRYLIKTRGQQVTLSCSPISGHRSVSWYQQTPGQGLQFLFEYFSETQRNKGNFPGRFSGRQFSNSRSEMNVSTLELGDSALYLCASRRDYEQYFGPGTRLTVT.

V gene TRBV5-1 combines with J gene TRBJ2-3, with a tentative D call TRBD2 (5 bases). This CDR3 has 17 residues. Per germline, CDR1 SGHRS and CDR2 YFSETQ. The V end lost 3 bases, the J end lost 4 bases, and 21 bases lay between the germline ends. CDR3 in DNA: TGCGCCAGCAGCTCCCGGGGTTTGACCCTTGTTGCAGATACGCAGTATTTT. Amino acid sequence: CASSSRGLTLVADTQYF.

This chain uses TRBV7-2 with TRBJ1-3; D might be TRBD1 (5 bases). The CDR3 totals 15 residues. The V end was cut by 4 bases, the J end by 4 bases, with 14 bases between. Germline values: CDR1 SGHTA, CDR2 FQGNSA. CDR3 in DNA: TGTGCCAGCAGCTCCAGAAGGGACGAAGGAAACACCATATATTTT. This encodes CASSSRRDEGNTIYF. Together with reference TRBV7-2 and TRBJ1-3, the CDR3 gives the full variable domain: GAGVSQSPSNKVTEKGKDVELRCDPISGHTALYWYRQSLGQGLEFLIYFQGNSAPDKSGLPSDRFSAERTGGSVSTLTIQRTQQEDSAVYLCASSSRRDEGNTIYFGEGSWLTVV.

The gene calls are TRBV7-2 and TRBJ1-1; 8 bases agree with TRBD1. The CDR3 sequence is 16 residues long. V dropped 1 base and J dropped 1; count of bases not matched to a gene: 5. Germline V gene lookup returns CDR1 SGHTA and CDR2 FQGNSA. CDR3: CASSLGVDRGNTEAFF. The CDR3 DNA sequence: TGTGCCAGCAGCTTAGGGGTCGACAGGGGGAACACTGAAGCTTTCTTT.

The chain is built from TRBV14 and TRBJ2-2; possible D gene TRBD2, 5 bases. Trimming stripped 4 bases from V and 0 bases from J, with 15 bases between. CDR3 size: 17 residues. Germline lookup yields CDR1 SGHDN and CDR2 FVKESK. The CDR3: CASSPVAGRTNTGELFF. CDR3 DNA: TGTGCCAGCAGCCCAGTGGCGGGCAGGACGAACACCGGGGAGCTGTTTTTT.

This chain uses TRBV14 with TRBJ2-1; no firm D call. CDR1 SGHDN and CDR2 FVKESK come from the germline V gene. V dropped 3 bases and J dropped 3 bases, with 6 bases sitting between them. The CDR3 runs to 13 residues. As DNA, the CDR3 is TGTGCCAGCAGCCAGTTCTACTACAATGAGCAGTTCTTC. This codes for CASSQFYYNEQFF.

The chain joins TRBV29-1 to TRBJ1-5; the D is unclear. CDR3 length: 14 residues. Trimming stripped 0 bases from V and 4 bases from J, with 10 bases between. Germline V CDR1 and CDR2: SQVTM, ANQGSEA. The CDR3 protein is CSVEEAGGNQPQHF. DNA for the CDR3: TGCAGCGTTGAAGAGGCAGGCGGAAATCAGCCCCAGCATTTT.

The CDR3 loop is CASSANRGAGTDTQYF. Here the CDR3 DNA reads TGTGCCAGCAGCGCCAACCGGGGAGCGGGCACAGATACGCAGTATTTT. The gene calls are TRBV7-3 and TRBJ2-3, with D perhaps TRBD2 (5 bases). Germline CDR1 SGHTA, CDR2 FQGTGA. This CDR3 has 16 residues. Between the trimmed V and J ends, which lost 5 bases and 1 base, there was a span of 16 bases.

V is TRBV7-3 and J is TRBJ2-1; 7 bases fit TRBD2. Germline CDR1 reads SGHTA; CDR2 reads FQGTGA. V lost 2 bases and J lost 0; bases outside the gene matches: 4. The CDR3 covers 16 residues. CDR3 loop: CASSLFGGSSYNEQFF. For the CDR3, the DNA is TGTGCCAGCAGCTTATTCGGCGGGAGCTCCTACAATGAGCAGTTCTTC.

This chain joins TRBV6-5 and TRBJ2-1; TRBD2 agrees at 7 bases. V was pared by 3 bases and J by 6 bases, with 8 bases of the junction left unmatched. Germline V lookup: CDR1 MNHEY, CDR2 SVGAGI. The CDR3 loop spans 15 amino acids. In DNA form, the CDR3 reads TGTGCCAGCAGTTATAGGGGCGGGGAGGGCAATGAGCAGTTCTTC. Residues: CASSYRGGEGNEQFF.

J is TRBJ2-7 and V is TRBV11-2, with D perhaps matching TRBD1 (5 bases). Germline CDR1 is SGHAT and CDR2 is FQNNGV. The CDR3 totals 16 residues. Trimming left V 4 bases short and J 3 bases short, with 19 bases between. DNA for the CDR3: TGTGCCAGCAGCTCCGTCCAGGGTCCTATTAGCTACGAGCAGTACTTC. The encoded protein is CASSSVQGPISYEQYF.